This TCR beta chain was sequenced during a study of cytomegalovirus exposure and HLA in healthy donors (dated 2017 in TCRdb). About the study as a whole: According to a later analysis, the 120 or so validation repertoires were produced on the same platform as the 600 to 850 repertoires of the first cohort. The study aimed to test whether cataloging public T cell receptors could reveal signatures of past pathogen exposure. Besides the first cohort of more than 650 subjects, a separate validation cohort made up of 120 different subjects was used. High-throughput TCR immunosequencing, statistical association of individual TCRs with disease status, and machine learning were combined to predict cytomegalovirus infection status.

The library was obtained by the immunoSEQ multiplex PCR assay. For the original study's pipeline: A statistical classification framework was built to diagnose cytomegalovirus status from the catalog of TCR beta chain sequences. TCRdb holds this immuneACCESS table with in-frame rearrangements only. Some clones are missing; in checked studies, unresolved V genes explain under half, and the rest has no known cause. The V and J calls and clone size come from that table; D and trimming were worked out from the DNA. The sample records more than 200,000 clones, approximately 84% of which are singletons. About 12% of the sample goes to the ten largest clones. Here is what the overall study found, with its caveats: The validation cohort had no HLA typing available for a later analysis, so co-occurrence within that cohort was assessed over all 130 or so repertoires. Of the cluster scores, roughly 95% were above 0 in a later analysis, which found that TCRs clustered in the first cohort also tended to co-occur in the 120 or so validation repertoires. The authors suggested that the approach could potentially be extended to other disease states and immunological phenotypes. In the study, some 160 TCR beta chains were listed as associated with cytomegalovirus. Three of the identified cytomegalovirus-associated TCR beta chains were confirmed in vitro to be specific for cytomegalovirus antigens. Cytomegalovirus status was reported to be diagnosed by the classifier with high specificity and sensitivity in both the original and validation cohorts. Most TCR sequences were observed very rarely across donors, whereas some public TCRs were present in many individuals.

From the germline V gene (reference sequence), CDR1 is MNHEY and CDR2 is SMNVEV. Between the V and J ends, shortened by 0 bases and 3 bases respectively, the junction contains 12 bases. Measured from the cysteine to the phenylalanine, the CDR3 is 15 residues long. Only the CDR3 region is kept as DNA, spanning 45 bases read in frame from base 1. Separate from the approximately 700-subject first cohort, the validation cohort of roughly 130 subjects was the group to which the donors belonged. Concerning this clone: The specificity of this receptor is unknown. No quality values exist for individual bases; no much larger clone is one base distant.

The clonotype comes from a man in his late teens or twenties in good health and CMV-seropositive. This receptor chain uses TRBV27 and TRBJ2-7; a tentative D match to TRBD2 spans 6 bases. The sequenced material came from PBMCs. The CDR3 reads CASSLSMVGGYEQYF. The nucleotide sequence reads TGTGCCAGCAGTTTATCAATGGTGGGGGGCTACGAGCAGTACTTC.